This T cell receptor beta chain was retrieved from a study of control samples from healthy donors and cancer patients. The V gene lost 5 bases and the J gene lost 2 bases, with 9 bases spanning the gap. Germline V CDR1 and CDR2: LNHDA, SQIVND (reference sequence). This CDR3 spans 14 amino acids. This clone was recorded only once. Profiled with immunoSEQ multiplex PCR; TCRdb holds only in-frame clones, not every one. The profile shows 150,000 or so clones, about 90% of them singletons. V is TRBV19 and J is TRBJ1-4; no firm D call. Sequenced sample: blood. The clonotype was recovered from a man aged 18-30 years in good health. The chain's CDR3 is CASSPPATNEKLFF. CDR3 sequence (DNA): TGTGCCAGTAGTCCGCCCGCGACTAATGAAAAACTGTTTTTT.